The rows below give T cell receptor beta chains drawn from one sample of a study. MiXCR, run by TCRdb on the RT-PCR reads, gives a single entry per CDR3 protein. This table has about 700,000 distinct CDR3 sequences, 13% to 15% appearing once. The sequencing sample was made of memory CD4+ T cells from blood. These receptors were obtained from a female donor in good health, serving as a healthy control. Both conserved end residues are part of each CDR3. Each record gives: J gene, D gene, V gene, clone size, CDR3 length, CDR3 DNA, CDR3 protein. The D gene is left open where the match is weak. The size field is filled for only some rows; it gives once, few, many or a size class.

j_call: TRBJ1-1
d_call: TRBD1
v_call: TRBV5-1
clone_size: few
cdr3_length: 14
cdr3_nt: TGCGCCAGCAGCTGGACCCAGGGGGGCACTGAAGCTTTCTTT
cdr3_aa: CASSWTQGGTEAFF

j_call: TRBJ2-2
d_call: .
v_call: TRBV15
clone_size: .
cdr3_length: 15
cdr3_nt: TGTGCCACCAGCAGAGATTACCAGGGGACCGGGGAGCTGTTTTTT
cdr3_aa: CATSRDYQGTGELFF

j_call: TRBJ1-6
d_call: .
v_call: TRBV7-2
clone_size: few
cdr3_length: 16
cdr3_nt: TGTGCCAGCAGCTTAGAGTTGCGACAATCGAATTCACCCCTCCACTTT
cdr3_aa: CASSLELRQSNSPLHF

j_call: TRBJ2-1
d_call: TRBD2
v_call: TRBV5-4
clone_size: .
cdr3_length: 21
cdr3_nt: TGTGCCAGCAGCCAGAAAGGGGGCGGGGGGGCCCAGGCCCGAGCTTACAATGAGCAGTTCTTC
cdr3_aa: CASSQKGGGGAQARAYNEQFF

j_call: TRBJ2-3
d_call: .
v_call: TRBV3-1
clone_size: .
cdr3_length: 15
cdr3_nt: TGTGCCAGCAGCCAGAAGTCATTGCGTGCAGATACGCAGTATTTT
cdr3_aa: CASSQKSLRADTQYF

j_call: TRBJ1-1
d_call: .
v_call: TRBV6-1
clone_size: .
cdr3_length: 14
cdr3_nt: TGTGCCACCTCGGGTGGTGGGGATAAGACTGAAGCTTTCTTT
cdr3_aa: CATSGGGDKTEAFF

j_call: TRBJ2-1
d_call: TRBD1
v_call: TRBV5-1
clone_size: .
cdr3_length: 14
cdr3_nt: TGCGCCAGCCTCCCGGGACAGAACTACAATGAGCAGTTCTTC
cdr3_aa: CASLPGQNYNEQFF

j_call: TRBJ1-3
d_call: .
v_call: TRBV12-3/TRBV12-4
clone_size: many
cdr3_length: 13
cdr3_nt: TGTGCCAGCAGATTAAGCTCTGGAAACACCATATATTTT
cdr3_aa: CASRLSSGNTIYF

j_call: TRBJ1-1
d_call: .
v_call: TRBV5-1
clone_size: many
cdr3_length: 14
cdr3_nt: TGCGCCAGCAGCTTGGTGGCGGGAACCCTTGAAGCTTTCTTT
cdr3_aa: CASSLVAGTLEAFF

j_call: TRBJ2-1
d_call: .
v_call: TRBV20-1
clone_size: few
cdr3_length: 11
cdr3_nt: TGCAGTGCTAGAAAGGTCAATGAGCAGTTCTTC
cdr3_aa: CSARKVNEQFF

j_call: TRBJ2-3
d_call: .
v_call: TRBV7-2
clone_size: many
cdr3_length: 18
cdr3_nt: TGTGCCAGCAGCTTAGGACTAACCGCGACACCAAGCACAGATACGCAGTATTTT
cdr3_aa: CASSLGLTATPSTDTQYF

j_call: TRBJ2-7
d_call: TRBD2
v_call: TRBV12-3/TRBV12-4
clone_size: few
cdr3_length: 14
cdr3_nt: TGTGCCAGCAGTAATAGCGGGGCGTCCTACGAGCAGTACTTC
cdr3_aa: CASSNSGASYEQYF

j_call: TRBJ1-2
d_call: .
v_call: TRBV19
clone_size: .
cdr3_length: 14
cdr3_nt: TGTGCCAGTAATAATCAGGGTGTGAACTATGGCTACACCTTC
cdr3_aa: CASNNQGVNYGYTF

j_call: TRBJ1-1
d_call: .
v_call: TRBV5-8
clone_size: few
cdr3_length: 16
cdr3_nt: TGTGCCAGCAGCCTAGGAAGGGCCACGATGAACACTGAAGCTTTCTTT
cdr3_aa: CASSLGRATMNTEAFF

j_call: TRBJ2-7
d_call: .
v_call: TRBV20-1
clone_size: few
cdr3_length: 14
cdr3_nt: TGCAGTGCCGGAGTGGGCCGCGGGTCCTACGAGCAGTACTTC
cdr3_aa: CSAGVGRGSYEQYF

j_call: TRBJ2-2
d_call: TRBD2
v_call: TRBV7-6
clone_size: .
cdr3_length: 18
cdr3_nt: TGTGCCAGCAGCTTCCGGGGACTAGCGGGAGGGGGAACCGGGGAGCTGTTTTTT
cdr3_aa: CASSFRGLAGGGTGELFF

j_call: TRBJ1-5
d_call: TRBD1
v_call: TRBV29-1
clone_size: many
cdr3_length: 13
cdr3_nt: TGCAGCGTACAACAGGGGTGGGGTCAGCCCCAGCATTTT
cdr3_aa: CSVQQGWGQPQHF

j_call: TRBJ2-4
d_call: TRBD1
v_call: TRBV30
clone_size: once
cdr3_length: 17
cdr3_nt: TGTGCCTGGAGTGTGGACCTCGGGCAGGGGGCGAGGAACATTCAGTACTTC
cdr3_aa: CAWSVDLGQGARNIQYF

j_call: TRBJ2-5
d_call: .
v_call: TRBV27
clone_size: .
cdr3_length: 16
cdr3_nt: TGTGCCAGCAGTTTATGGGGACGGCCGCCGAAAGAGACCCAGTACTTC
cdr3_aa: CASSLWGRPPKETQYF

j_call: TRBJ2-1
d_call: TRBD2
v_call: TRBV5-4
clone_size: few
cdr3_length: 17
cdr3_nt: TGTGCCAGCAGCCCAATCTCTCAAGCGGGATCGGCCAATGAGCAGTTCTTC
cdr3_aa: CASSPISQAGSANEQFF

j_call: TRBJ2-3
d_call: .
v_call: TRBV20-1
clone_size: few
cdr3_length: 13
cdr3_nt: TGCAGTGCCCGGGCCGAAGAAACAGATACGCAGTATTTT
cdr3_aa: CSARAEETDTQYF

j_call: TRBJ2-5
d_call: .
v_call: TRBV7-8
clone_size: .
cdr3_length: 14
cdr3_nt: TGTGCCAGCAGCTTAGGACATACACAAGAGACCCAGTACTTC
cdr3_aa: CASSLGHTQETQYF

j_call: TRBJ2-7
d_call: .
v_call: TRBV7-6
clone_size: few
cdr3_length: 11
cdr3_nt: TGTGCCAGCAGCAATGGTGGGGAGCAGTACTTC
cdr3_aa: CASSNGGEQYF

j_call: TRBJ2-1
d_call: .
v_call: TRBV4-2
clone_size: many
cdr3_length: 12
cdr3_nt: TGTGCCAGCAGCCAAGTCGGGGGAGAGCAGTTCTTC
cdr3_aa: CASSQVGGEQFF

j_call: TRBJ2-1
d_call: TRBD1
v_call: TRBV24-1
clone_size: many
cdr3_length: 18
cdr3_nt: TGTGCCACCAGTGCGGGACAGGGGGCCAAGGGCTCCTACAATGAGCAGTTCTTC
cdr3_aa: CATSAGQGAKGSYNEQFF

j_call: TRBJ2-2
d_call: TRBD2
v_call: TRBV5-6
clone_size: .
cdr3_length: 18
cdr3_nt: TGTGCCAGCAGCTTGGCCGGACTAGCGGTTACGAACACCGGGGAGCTGTTTTTT
cdr3_aa: CASSLAGLAVTNTGELFF

j_call: TRBJ1-5
d_call: TRBD1
v_call: TRBV29-1
clone_size: many
cdr3_length: 14
cdr3_nt: TGCAGCGTCATCCCGACAGGGGCCAATCAGCCCCAGCATTTT
cdr3_aa: CSVIPTGANQPQHF

j_call: TRBJ1-4
d_call: .
v_call: TRBV3-1
clone_size: .
cdr3_length: 16
cdr3_nt: TGTGCCAGCAGCCAAAGGGGGATGAGGCCAGCTGAAAAACTGTTTTTT
cdr3_aa: CASSQRGMRPAEKLFF

j_call: TRBJ1-6
d_call: .
v_call: TRBV6-2/TRBV6-3
clone_size: few
cdr3_length: 16
cdr3_nt: TGTGCCAGCCACCGACCGGAGTGGTACTATAATTCACCCCTCCACTTT
cdr3_aa: CASHRPEWYYNSPLHF

j_call: TRBJ2-1
d_call: .
v_call: TRBV3-1
clone_size: .
cdr3_length: 14
cdr3_nt: TGTGCCAGCAGCCAACGAGTCGGGTTCAATGAGCAGTTCTTC
cdr3_aa: CASSQRVGFNEQFF

j_call: TRBJ1-5
d_call: .
v_call: TRBV4-2
clone_size: .
cdr3_length: 16
cdr3_nt: TGTGCCAGCAGCCAAGAAAGGCGACAGCCAGGACAGCCCCAGCATTTT
cdr3_aa: CASSQERRQPGQPQHF

j_call: TRBJ1-5
d_call: .
v_call: TRBV19
clone_size: .
cdr3_length: 13
cdr3_nt: TGTGCCAGTAGTAATGGGGGGTCTCAGCCCCAGCATTTT
cdr3_aa: CASSNGGSQPQHF

j_call: TRBJ2-3
d_call: TRBD2
v_call: TRBV10-3
clone_size: many
cdr3_length: 12
cdr3_nt: TGTGCCACCCGGGGGGAGGTAGATACGCAGTATTTT
cdr3_aa: CATRGEVDTQYF

j_call: TRBJ2-4
d_call: .
v_call: TRBV5-6
clone_size: few
cdr3_length: 14
cdr3_nt: TGTGCCAGCAGCCGAGGGACAGCCAAAAACATTCAGTACTTC
cdr3_aa: CASSRGTAKNIQYF

j_call: TRBJ1-1
d_call: .
v_call: TRBV7-2
clone_size: many
cdr3_length: 13
cdr3_nt: TGTGCCAGCAGCTTAGCCCGGCAGGGCAGGGCTTTCTTT
cdr3_aa: CASSLARQGRAFF